This record looks at one T cell receptor beta chain sequence and its context. Germline V gives CDR1 MGHRA, CDR2 YSYEKL. This CDR3 has 15 amino acids. V was trimmed by 4 bases and J by 9 bases, leaving 19 bases between them. The data derive from a study of blood T cell repertoires in COVID-19. In the study's own analysis: It was from reference gene primer amplification that nucleated cell counts were estimated. Measured with immunoSEQ multiplex PCR; TCRdb has only the in-frame clones, and not every one. Clone size and V and J calls were adopted from that table, with D and trimming inferred from the DNA. The table has under 50,000 clones, 90% seen once.

The chain employs TRBV4-1 and TRBJ2-1, with TRBD2 as a possible D gene (5 bases). Sequencing was done on a sample of peripheral blood. The sequence was collected from a man between 65 and 85 years old with active COVID-19. CDR3 DNA sequence: TGCGCCAGCAGCCGCGCGGGCGGTTCCTACGGTGAGCAGTTCTTC. This codes for CASSRAGGSYGEQFF.